Below are 26 T cell receptor beta chains sequenced from a single sample in a study of cytomegalovirus exposure and HLA in healthy donors (dated by TCRdb to the late 2010s). Libraries came from the immunoSEQ multiplex PCR assay. For the multiplex PCR, a mixture combining 60 forward primers for TCR Vbeta segments and 13 reverse primers for TCR Jbeta segments was used. The immuneACCESS repertoire file appears here via TCRdb, limited to in-frame rearrangements. These files lack a portion of the clones; in checked studies, under half of the deficit traces to unresolved V genes, and the cause of the others is not known. Present in this sample are 130,000 or so clones, about 8.5% of which were seen just once. The top ten hold less than 7% of the sample. Sequences were obtained from PBMCs. These receptors were collected from a man aged 40-50 years in good health and CMV-seronegative.

V and J are TRBV5-5 and TRBJ1-5; 7 bases map to TRBD1. CDR3 length: 15 residues. CDR1 and CDR2 (germline): SGHKS, YYEKEE (reference sequence). Losses at the gene ends were 0 bases for V and 5 bases for J; bases not matched to a gene: 5. CDR3 residues: CASSLGTGEDQPQHF. The CDR3 region has the DNA TGTGCCAGCAGCTTGGGTACAGGGGAAGATCAGCCCCAGCATTTT.

This sequence joins TRBV5-1 and TRBJ2-1; 10 bases are shared with TRBD2. V dropped 0 bases and J dropped 7; count of bases not matched to a gene: 7. CDR3 length equals 16 residues. The germline CDR1 and CDR2 sequences are SGHRS and YFSETQ. CDR3 sequence reads: CASSLDLAGGWNEQFF. In nucleotides, the CDR3 is TGCGCCAGCAGCTTGGATTTAGCGGGGGGCTGGAATGAGCAGTTCTTC.

This clone occurred a few times. This chain connects TRBV2 to TRBJ2-7; the D is unclear. V lost 8 bases and J 5 bases, leaving 13 bases between the germline ends. Per germline, CDR1 SNHLY and CDR2 FYNNEI. This CDR3 contains 12 residues. In DNA form, the CDR3 reads TGTGCCAGCCACTGGAGTGCCGACGAGCAGTACTTC. Protein sequence: CASHWSADEQYF.

The V gene is TRBV9, the J gene TRBJ2-3; 12 nucleotides line up with TRBD2. The trim removed 2 bases at V and 4 bases at J, leaving 5 bases unmatched. Germline V gives CDR1 SGDLS, CDR2 YYNGEE. The CDR3 has 16 amino acids. CDR3 in DNA: TGTGCCAGCAGCGTCGGGCTAGCGGGGGGGCCAGATACGCAGTATTTT. This sequence encodes CASSVGLAGGPDTQYF.

This chain uses TRBV19 with TRBJ1-4, with TRBD1 identical over 9 bases. CDR1 and CDR2 (germline): LNHDA, SQIVND (reference sequence). CDR3 length: 15 amino acids. V was pared by 8 bases and J by 5 bases, with 9 bases of the junction left unmatched. CDR3 in amino acids: CASRRTGGWNEKLFF. CDR3 in DNA: TGTGCCAGTCGTAGAACAGGGGGCTGGAATGAAAAACTGTTTTTT.

The chain combines TRBV2 with TRBJ2-5; 9 bases fit TRBD2. CDR3 length: 15 amino acids. Per germline, CDR1 SNHLY and CDR2 FYNNEI. V was clipped by 5 bases and J by 3 bases; unmatched bases: 7. The CDR3 coding sequence is TGTGCCAGCAGTCGTGATAGCGGGAGAGAAGAGACCCAGTACTTC. Translation gives CASSRDSGREETQYF.

This clone was seen a handful of times. This rearrangement joins TRBV6-1 to TRBJ2-2; 7 bases align to TRBD1. After removal of 6 bases from V and 2 bases from J, the junction contained 3 bases not matched to a gene. This CDR3 is 14 amino acids long. Per germline, CDR1 MNHNS and CDR2 SASEGT. In DNA, the CDR3 is TGTGCCAGCAGAACAGGGGCAAACACCGGGGAGCTGTTTTTT. This translates into CASRTGANTGELFF.

The rearrangement uses TRBV4-3 and TRBJ1-1; unclear D gene. Trimming pared 2 bases from V and 3 bases from J, leaving 10 bases between. The CDR3 loop spans 14 amino acids. The V gene's germline CDR1 is LGHNA and CDR2 YSLEER. CDR3 nucleotide sequence: TGCGCCAGCAGCCAATCCGAGAGGTACACTGAAGCTTTCTTT. This translates into CASSQSERYTEAFF.

The genes are TRBV10-3 and TRBJ2-1; TRBD1 matches at 10 bases. V lost 5 bases, J lost 4 bases, and 8 bases stayed unmatched. CDR1 is ENHRY, CDR2 SYGVKD, per germline. This CDR3 spans 16 amino acids. DNA of the CDR3: TGTGCCATCAGTTATACCCGGGACAGGGGATACAATGAGCAGTTCTTC. This translates into CAISYTRDRGYNEQFF.

The V and J genes are TRBV10-3 and TRBJ2-1; a possible D gene is TRBD1 (6 bases). This CDR3 comprises 16 residues. Germline-derived CDR1 and CDR2 are ENHRY and SYGVKD. Trimming removed 4 bases at V and 4 bases at J, with 17 bases between. Here the CDR3 DNA reads TGTGCCATCAGTGGAACAACAGGGACCCTTTACAATGAGCAGTTCTTC. Its translation: CAISGTTGTLYNEQFF.

The rearrangement links TRBV7-2 to TRBJ2-5, with 8 bases lining up with TRBD2. The end of the DNA is better explained by TRBJ2-7, so the J call may be wrong. Germline V CDR1 and CDR2: SGHTA, FQGNSA. The CDR3 consists of 14 residues. For the CDR3, the DNA is TGTGCCAGCAGCACCAGCGGGGGTACCCACGAGCAGTACTTC. Translating it yields CASSTSGGTHEQYF.

This clone has only a few counts. This chain connects TRBV19 to TRBJ1-5, with D possibly TRBD1 on 6 matching bases. From germline, CDR1 is LNHDA and CDR2 SQIVND (reference sequence). CDR3 length: 17 amino acids. Deletions cut 3 bases from V and 0 bases from J, with 15 bases between. The CDR3 sequence is CASSIRGPTYSNQPQHF. The CDR3 nucleotides are TGTGCCAGTAGTATCAGGGGCCCCACGTATAGCAATCAGCCCCAGCATTTT.

The chain couples TRBV10-3 to TRBJ1-6; D remains ambiguous. With 3 bases removed from V and 9 bases from J, the gap between germline ends came to 9 bases. CDR3 length equals 13 residues. The germline CDR1 and CDR2 sequences are ENHRY and SYGVKD. CDR3 residues: CAISDSRGSPLHF. The CDR3 DNA reads as TGTGCCATCAGTGACAGTCGTGGTTCACCCCTCCACTTT.

This clone has more than one count but fewer than ten. The chain couples TRBV27 to TRBJ2-5; D gene unclear. Germline V lookup: CDR1 MNHEY, CDR2 SMNVEV (reference sequence). Trimming left V 6 bases short and J 6 bases short, with 14 bases between. The CDR3 is 13 residues long. The CDR3 is CASSPPELKTQYF. In DNA form, the CDR3 reads TGTGCCAGCAGCCCCCCCGAGTTGAAGACCCAGTACTTC.

There are a few counts of this clone. The CDR3 reads CASSSTGTVDYEQYF. CDR3 in DNA: TGTGCCAGCAGTTCAACCGGGACAGTGGACTACGAGCAGTACTTC. The chain carries TRBV27 and TRBJ2-7; 7 nucleotides align to TRBD1. V lost 4 bases to trimming and J lost 3 bases; unmatched junction nucleotides: 9. This CDR3 spans 15 amino acids. The germline CDR1 and CDR2 sequences are MNHEY and SMNVEV (reference sequence).

V is TRBV16 and J is TRBJ1-1; 7 bases align to TRBD1. Per the germline V gene, CDR1 is KGHSY and CDR2 is FQNENV. The CDR3 length is 14 residues. V gave up 4 bases and J gave up 4 bases; unmatched junction bases: 6. CDR3 region: CASSRQGSSTEAFF. Written as DNA, the CDR3 is TGTGCCAGCAGCCGACAGGGTAGCTCCACTGAAGCTTTCTTT.

This clone showed up just a few times. The chain carries TRBV5-5 and TRBJ2-1; 8 bases match TRBD1. Germline V gives CDR1 SGHKS, CDR2 YYEKEE (reference sequence). This CDR3 has 17 amino acids. V lost 4 bases to trimming and J lost 5 bases; unmatched junction nucleotides: 14. In DNA form, the CDR3 reads TGTGCCAGCAGCCGAGCCCCGTGGCAGGGGGCCGACAATGAGCAGTTCTTC. It specifies CASSRAPWQGADNEQFF.

This clone has a handful of counts. The chain combines TRBV29-1 with TRBJ2-1; 9 bases are shared with TRBD2. The CDR3 spans 14 residues. Germline V lookup: CDR1 SQVTM, CDR2 ANQGSEA. V was pared by 3 bases and J by 2 bases, with 2 bases of the junction left unmatched. The CDR3 region has the DNA TGCAGCGTTGAGGCTAGCGGGGCCTACAATGAGCAGTTCTTC. Translation gives CSVEASGAYNEQFF.

V is TRBV10-1 and J is TRBJ2-7, with D unresolved. Germline V gene lookup returns CDR1 WNHNN and CDR2 SYGVQD (reference sequence). V was shortened by 2 bases and J by 5 bases, with 13 bases between the two germline ends. This CDR3 has 14 amino acids. DNA of the CDR3: TGCGCCAGCAGTGAGCATAGCATTAACGACGAGCAGTACTTC. Its protein is CASSEHSINDEQYF.

The V and J genes are TRBV28 and TRBJ1-5; TRBD1 might be the D (5 bases). From germline, CDR1 is MDHEN and CDR2 SYDVKM. The V end was cut by 3 bases, the J end by 4 bases, with 13 bases between. The CDR3 is 15 amino acids. In DNA, the CDR3 is TGTGCCAGCAGTTTCTCACGGAGGGGAAATCAGCCCCAGCATTTT. This encodes CASSFSRRGNQPQHF.

This clone was recorded a few times. The genes are TRBV5-1 and TRBJ1-1; D unclear. Per the germline V gene, CDR1 is SGHRS and CDR2 is YFSETQ. CDR3 size: 15 residues. The V gene lost 1 base and the J gene lost 1 base, with 11 bases spanning the gap. CDR3 nucleotide sequence: TGCGCCAGCAGCTTGAGGGCAGCGGAGAACACTGAAGCTTTCTTT. Translating gives CASSLRAAENTEAFF.

The rearrangement links TRBV27 to TRBJ2-7, with D possibly TRBD1 on 5 matching bases. There are 13 residues in the CDR3. Germline values: CDR1 MNHEY, CDR2 SMNVEV (reference sequence). The V end was cut by 3 bases, the J end by 2 bases, with 8 bases between. In nucleotides, the CDR3 is TGTGCCAGCAGTTTCGGCAGGGCCTACGAGCAGTACTTC. Protein sequence: CASSFGRAYEQYF.

The V call is TRBV11-2, the J call TRBJ2-5, with D perhaps matching TRBD2 (8 bases). V was shortened by 7 bases and J by 2 bases, with 20 bases between the two germline ends. This CDR3 is built from 16 residues. CDR1 is SGHAT and CDR2 is FQNNGV in the germline V gene. CDR3 coding DNA: TGTGCCAGCACCCGGGGGGGACAGCCGGCGCAAGAGACCCAGTACTTC. Translation: CASTRGGQPAQETQYF.

This clone was counted a few times. The J gene is TRBJ2-1, the V gene TRBV5-6, with no clear D. The ends were cut back, 0 bases at V and 10 bases at J, with 8 bases in the middle. Germline CDR1 is SGHDT and CDR2 is YYEEEE. The CDR3 covers 12 residues. CDR3 sequence reads: CASSLGQKEQFF. The CDR3 region has the DNA TGTGCCAGCAGCTTGGGGCAAAAGGAGCAGTTCTTC.

This clone was seen more than once but under ten times. The chain joins TRBV4-1 to TRBJ2-1; 7 positions agree with TRBD2. The CDR3 is made up of 15 amino acids. In germline, CDR1 is MGHRA, CDR2 YSYEKL. V trimming: 5 bases; J trimming: 4 bases; junction bases outside the gene matches: 8. CDR3 DNA sequence: TGCGCCAGCAGCGAATCTAGCGGTGATTACAATGAGCAGTTCTTC. It yields the protein CASSESSGDYNEQFF.

This rearrangement joins TRBV19 to TRBJ2-2, with D possibly being TRBD1 (6 bases). CDR1 is LNHDA and CDR2 is SQIVND in the germline V gene (reference sequence). Trimming left V 11 bases short and J 1 base short, with 14 bases between. The CDR3 covers 14 residues. The CDR3 loop is CASRQVWNTGELFF. CDR3 DNA: TGTGCCTCGCGACAGGTGTGGAACACCGGGGAGCTGTTTTTT. The entire variable domain, with the rest obtained from reference TRBV19 and TRBJ2-2, is as follows: DGGITQSPKYLFRKEGQNVTLSCEQNLNHDAMYWYRQDPGQGLRLIYYSQIVNDFQKGDIAEGYSVSREKKESFPLTVTSAQKNPTAFYLCASRQVWNTGELFFGEGSRLTVL.